The rows below give T cell receptor beta chains drawn from one sample of a study of CD8 T cells in Susac syndrome. TCRdb re-called the immunoSEQ multiplex PCR reads through MiXCR, storing one row per CDR3 protein. The sample lists 150,000 to 200,000 distinct CDR3 sequences; around 93% were seen once. The sample was CD4+ T cells from PBMCs. Receptors originate from a human donor in good health. CDR3s leave out the opening cysteine and the closing phenylalanine or tryptophan. A D gene is named only where the DNA matches it firmly. For some rows the clone size is stated as once, few or many, or as a class when expanded; others skip it.

>TRBV7-2|.|.
ASSPGSNNSPLH
>TRBV19|.|.
ASSRGENYGYT
>TRBV2|.|.
ASSDEYYNEQF
>TRBV6-1|.|.
ASSPRSEQY
>TRBV5-1|.|.
ASSSGTLNSPLH
>TRBV7-8|TRBD1|.
ASSPRDRGQVGELF
>TRBV20-1|TRBD1|.
SAGQGNQPQH
>TRBV3-1|TRBD2|.
ASSQGTRILYEQY
>TRBV3-1|TRBD1|.
ASSQGAGQGGNQPQH
>TRBV12-3/TRBV12-4|TRBD1|.
ASSLRQGDTGELF
>TRBV19|.|.
ASEPRTNEKLF
>TRBV27|.|.
ASSRFQAAADNSPLH
>TRBV7-2|TRBD1|.
ASSSGQAKLEGYT
>TRBV14|.|.
ASSLRLDGEQF
>TRBV19|.|.
ASSTARGTQY
>TRBV7-9|TRBD2|.
ASSSRAGSSYEQY
>TRBV5-1|.|.
ASSFPSASYEQY
>TRBV6-2/TRBV6-3|TRBD1|.
ASSHPGQGRYEQY
>TRBV24-1|.|once
ATSDYLGGSYT
>TRBV5-1|TRBD2|.
ASSLGPWLAGGDNEQF
>TRBV10-3|TRBD1|.
AIRGTASTDTQY
>TRBV7-9|.|.
ATAGSYEQY
>TRBV10-3|.|.
AISESVGGAKNIQY
>TRBV29-1|.|once
SSRVGSQETQY
>TRBV5-1|.|once
ASSLQGQVDEQY
>TRBV10-3|.|.
AISEMGETQY
>TRBV20-1|.|once
SARDLEQMGDTQY
>TRBV6-6|.|.
ASSSMGGVSPLH
>TRBV29-1|TRBD1|.
SVAGQGGNQPQH